This passage covers 26 T cell receptor beta chains from one sample sequenced in a study of vaccination effects on CD4 cells after COVID-19. With the ViraFEST assay, the study expanded antigen-specific CD4+ T cells using viral peptide pools, then sequenced them. Cultured cells yielded isolated CD4+ T cells after nine to ten days. The study found no prior SARS-CoV-2 infection in the vaccine recipients, who tested negative for nucleocapsid antibodies. No antigen has been assigned to these receptors. The method was immunoSEQ multiplex PCR; TCRdb's version includes in-frame clones alone and lacks a portion of them. In the table there are tens of thousands of clones, approximately 76% of which are singletons. The sequencing here drew on CD4+ T cells from PBMCs cultured with HCoV-NL63 spike peptides, taken before COVID-19 vaccination. These receptors were obtained from a human donor who received a COVID-19 vaccine.

The chain links TRBV19 to TRBJ1-2; 7 nucleotides match TRBD1. Germline assignment: CDR1 LNHDA and CDR2 SQIVND (reference sequence). Trimming cost V 7 bases and J 5 bases; bases outside gene matches: 7. This CDR3 region has 13 residues. CDR3: CASTPPRGYGYTF. The CDR3 DNA is TGTGCCAGTACTCCTCCCAGGGGGTATGGCTACACCTTC. Complete variable domain (other parts from reference TRBV19 and TRBJ1-2): DGGITQSPKYLFRKEGQNVTLSCEQNLNHDAMYWYRQDPGQGLRLIYYSQIVNDFQKGDIAEGYSVSREKKESFPLTVTSAQKNPTAFYLCASTPPRGYGYTFGSGTRLTVV.

The gene calls are TRBV2 and TRBJ1-5, with D possibly TRBD1 on 6 matching bases. CDR3 length: 14 residues. V was clipped by 5 bases and J by 3 bases, with 11 bases between them. Germline V lookup: CDR1 SNHLY, CDR2 FYNNEI. The CDR3 here is CASSSQGDNQPQHF. Here the CDR3 DNA reads TGTGCCAGCAGTTCACAGGGAGACAATCAGCCCCAGCATTTT.

This clone was observed a handful of times. The rearrangement links TRBV30 to TRBJ1-3; no firm D call. With 2 bases removed from V and 0 bases from J, the gap between germline ends came to 8 bases. The CDR3 has 14 residues. From germline, CDR1 is GTSNPN and CDR2 SVGIG (reference sequence). The DNA of the CDR3 is TGTGCCTGGAGTATCCGGCTCTCTGGAAACACCATATATTTT. Translation gives CAWSIRLSGNTIYF.

The chain uses TRBV6-5 and TRBJ2-4; D unresolved. CDR3 length: 14 residues. From germline, CDR1 is MNHEY and CDR2 SVGAGI. The V and J ends lost 2 bases and 6 bases respectively, with 11 bases between them. CDR3 coding DNA: TGTGCCAGCAGTTACATCGTCTCAAGAAACATTCAGTACTTC. Its translation: CASSYIVSRNIQYF.

The chain joins TRBV24-1 to TRBJ1-5, with unresolved D. V was cut by 3 bases and J by 5 bases, with 4 bases left in between. Germline CDR1 is KGHDR and CDR2 is SFDVKD. The CDR3 has 12 residues. The CDR3 sequence: CATSDNHQPQHF. As DNA, the CDR3 is TGTGCCACCAGTGATAACCATCAGCCCCAGCATTTT.

CDR3 sequence: CASSRGAATNEKLFF. CDR3 sequence (DNA): TGCGCCAGCAGCCGGGGGGCCGCAACTAATGAAAAACTGTTTTTT. This sequence joins TRBV5-1 and TRBJ1-4; D is perhaps TRBD1 (6 bases). The V gene's germline CDR1 is SGHRS and CDR2 YFSETQ. V was clipped by 4 bases and J by 0 bases, with 10 bases between them. The length of the CDR3 is 15 residues. The full variable domain, completed using reference TRBV5-1 and TRBJ1-4, is KAGVTQTPRYLIKTRGQQVTLSCSPISGHRSVSWYQQTPGQGLQFLFEYFSETQRNKGNFPGRFSGRQFSNSRSEMNVSTLELGDSALYLCASSRGAATNEKLFFGSGTQLSVL.

V gene TRBV24-1 combines with J gene TRBJ1-1, with a possible D match to TRBD1 (5 bases). Trimming shortened V by 0 bases and J by 9 bases, and 7 bases separated the two germline ends. Germline V gives CDR1 KGHDR, CDR2 SFDVKD. The CDR3 is 12 amino acids. CDR3 in amino acids: CATSDLAGQAFF. CDR3 sequence (DNA): TGTGCCACCAGTGATTTGGCAGGGCAAGCTTTCTTT.

The chain recombines TRBV5-1 with TRBJ1-5, with D maybe TRBD1 (6 bases). CDR1 is SGHRS and CDR2 is YFSETQ in the germline V gene. The CDR3 consists of 13 residues. With 0 bases removed from V and 7 bases from J, the gap between germline ends came to 8 bases. For the CDR3, the DNA is TGCGCCAGCAGCTTGGAGGGGGGCCAGCCCCAGCATTTT. Translation gives CASSLEGGQPQHF.

There are a few counts of this clone. The J gene is TRBJ2-1, the V gene TRBV4-2; perhaps TRBD2 as D (6 bases). Between the trimmed V and J ends, which lost 1 base and 8 bases, there was a span of 12 bases. The CDR3 is made up of 14 amino acids. Per the germline V gene, CDR1 is LGHNA and CDR2 is YNFKEQ. CDR3 protein: CASSQGGVVYEQFF. The CDR3 nucleotides read TGTGCCAGCAGCCAAGGGGGGGTAGTATATGAGCAGTTCTTC.

This chain links TRBV5-5 with TRBJ2-3; D uncertain. V lost 0 bases and J 4 bases, leaving 24 bases between the germline ends. The CDR3 extends over 19 amino acids. Germline CDR1 is SGHKS and CDR2 is YYEKEE (reference sequence). The CDR3 DNA reads as TGTGCCAGCAGCTTGGAAGCCCCAATTGCGGAGCCCCTGCCAGATACGCAGTATTTT. It codes for CASSLEAPIAEPLPDTQYF.

The CDR3 reads CASSIDLQPQHF. The CDR3 DNA reads as TGTGCCAGTAGTATAGATCTTCAGCCCCAGCATTTT. The rearrangement uses TRBV19 and TRBJ1-5; D unresolved. Germline CDR1 is LNHDA and CDR2 is SQIVND (reference sequence). The V end was cut by 0 bases, the J end by 6 bases, with 3 bases between. The CDR3 consists of 12 residues.

The V and J genes are TRBV5-1 and TRBJ2-5; a weak D match, TRBD1 (6 bases). The V and J ends lost 2 bases and 5 bases respectively, with 7 bases between them. The CDR3 sequence is 12 residues long. Germline V gene data show CDR1 as SGHRS and CDR2 as YFSETQ. In nucleotides, the CDR3 is TGCGCCAGCAGCTTCACAGGGGAGACCCAGTACTTC. This translates into CASSFTGETQYF.

The chain is built from TRBV2 and TRBJ2-3, with 8 bases lining up with TRBD2. CDR1 and CDR2 (germline): SNHLY, FYNNEI. J lost 4 bases, V lost 10 bases, and 10 bases had no gene match. The CDR3 totals 14 residues. CDR3 bases: TGTGCCACATCGCAGCGGGGGCAAGCAGATACGCAGTATTTT. Protein product: CATSQRGQADTQYF.

The chain links TRBV6-6 to TRBJ2-1; the D gene is possibly TRBD2 (6 bases). CDR1 and CDR2 from the germline V gene are MNHNY and SVGAGI (reference sequence). This CDR3 has 15 residues. Between the trimmed V and J ends, which lost 0 bases and 3 bases, there was a span of 9 bases. This CDR3 is CASSYSAGGYNEQFF. CDR3 DNA sequence: TGTGCCAGCAGTTACTCGGCCGGGGGCTACAATGAGCAGTTCTTC.

The chain couples TRBV19 to TRBJ2-5; 11 positions agree with TRBD2. Germline V gene lookup returns CDR1 LNHDA and CDR2 SQIVND (reference sequence). With V trimmed by 4 bases and J by 5 bases, 6 bases remained unmatched. The CDR3 length is 15 residues. CDR3 protein: CASSTIAGGRETQYF. The CDR3 DNA follows: TGTGCCAGTAGTACTATAGCGGGGGGGCGGGAGACCCAGTACTTC. Full variable domain (missing parts from reference TRBV19 and TRBJ2-5): DGGITQSPKYLFRKEGQNVTLSCEQNLNHDAMYWYRQDPGQGLRLIYYSQIVNDFQKGDIAEGYSVSREKKESFPLTVTSAQKNPTAFYLCASSTIAGGRETQYFGPGTRLLVL.

This clone was seen a handful of times. The V gene is TRBV5-1, the J gene TRBJ2-3, with 7 bases lining up with TRBD2. The trim removed 4 bases at V and 4 bases at J, leaving 9 bases unmatched. CDR3 length: 15 residues. CDR1 SGHRS and CDR2 YFSETQ come from the germline V gene. The CDR3 DNA follows: TGCGCCAGCAGCCCTACGACTAGCTTGGCAGATACGCAGTATTTT. Translation gives CASSPTTSLADTQYF.

The rearrangement joins TRBV2 to TRBJ1-2, with 9 bases matching TRBD1. With 5 bases clipped from V and 2 bases from J, the junction kept 6 bases outside the gene matches. CDR3 length: 15 amino acids. Germline V gives CDR1 SNHLY, CDR2 FYNNEI. The CDR3 coding sequence is TGTGCCAGCAGTTTAACGACAGGGGGGAACTATGGCTACACCTTC. This translates into CASSLTTGGNYGYTF.

The V call is TRBV3-1 (or the pseudogene TRBV3-2), the J call TRBJ2-3; D unresolved. Trimming removed 0 bases from V and 1 base from J, with 5 bases in between. The CDR3 is 14 residues long. In germline, CDR1 is LGHDT, CDR2 YNNKEL (reference sequence). The CDR3 region has the DNA TGTGCCAGCAGCCAAGACACGGGCACAGATACGCAGTATTTT. Its translation: CASSQDTGTDTQYF.

V and J are TRBV24-1 and TRBJ2-2; 9 bases map to TRBD1. Germline CDR1 is KGHDR and CDR2 is SFDVKD. The CDR3 is 18 residues long. The ends lost 4 bases at V and 0 bases at J; junction bases unmatched: 8. CDR3 loop: CATSDYPGQGSNTGELFF. The CDR3 DNA sequence: TGTGCCACCAGTGACTACCCGGGACAGGGCTCGAACACCGGGGAGCTGTTTTTT.

This chain joins TRBV4-1 and TRBJ1-1, with TRBD1 identical over 8 bases. The trim removed 4 bases at V and 1 base at J, leaving 5 bases unmatched. This CDR3 is built from 15 residues. The V gene's germline CDR1 is MGHRA and CDR2 YSYEKL. CDR3 in amino acids: CASSPTGAGNTEAFF. The CDR3 DNA is TGCGCCAGCAGCCCGACAGGGGCCGGGAACACTGAAGCTTTCTTT.

The V and J genes are TRBV15 and TRBJ2-7; TRBD1 might be the D (6 bases). Germline V gene data show CDR1 as LNHNV and CDR2 as YYDKDF (reference sequence). V lost 5 bases to trimming and J lost 3 bases, with 14 bases between them. The CDR3 covers 14 residues. This CDR3 is CATSRKLQGYEQYV. Written as DNA, the CDR3 is TGTGCCACCAGCCGAAAATTACAGGGCTACGAGCAGTACGTC.

This clone was observed a few times. V and J are TRBV7-2 and TRBJ1-5; D is uncertain. CDR1 is SGHTA and CDR2 is FQGNSA in the germline V gene. The CDR3 sequence is 12 residues long. The V end lost 1 base, the J end lost 5 bases, and 3 bases lay between the germline ends. The DNA for the CDR3 is TGTGCCAGCAGCTTAGTCGATCAGCCCCAGCATTTT. This codes for CASSLVDQPQHF.

The V and J genes are TRBV6-2 or TRBV6-3 and TRBJ2-3; TRBD1 matches at 8 bases. The CDR3 spans 18 residues. Germline V gene sequence: CDR1 MNHEY, CDR2 SVGEGT. The J segment lost 0 bases and the V segment lost 5 bases, leaving 13 bases of the junction unmatched. The CDR3 spells CASSHTYRGSVSTDTQYF. The DNA for the CDR3 is TGTGCCAGCAGTCACACCTACAGGGGGTCCGTTAGCACAGATACGCAGTATTTT.

The J gene is TRBJ2-2, the V gene TRBV6-5, with a tentative D call TRBD2 (7 bases). Deletions cut 11 bases from V and 4 bases from J, with 17 bases between. CDR1 is MNHEY, CDR2 SVGAGI, per germline. This CDR3 contains 14 residues. In DNA, the CDR3 is TGTGCCGAGGGGGGGACGTCGGGCACCGGGGAGCTGTTTTTT. Translated: CAEGGTSGTGELFF.

The V gene is TRBV18, the J gene TRBJ1-5; D remains ambiguous. The CDR3 has 14 residues. Germline lookup yields CDR1 KGHSH and CDR2 LQKENI. V was shortened by 6 bases and J by 0 bases, with 9 bases between the two germline ends. For the CDR3, the DNA is TGTGCCAGCTCCCAACTGGGTAGCAATCAGCCCCAGCATTTT. Protein: CASSQLGSNQPQHF.

This clone was detected only a few times. The chain couples TRBV2 to TRBJ2-2; D might be TRBD1 (6 bases). With 6 bases removed from V and 7 bases from J, the gap between germline ends came to 12 bases. The CDR3 length is 13 residues. The germline V gene encodes CDR1 SNHLY and CDR2 FYNNEI. This CDR3 reads CASRDGTFGELFF. CDR3 nucleotides: TGTGCCAGCAGGGATGGGACATTCGGGGAGCTGTTTTTT.